These 8 T cell receptor beta chains originate from one sample sequenced in a study of blood T cells in healthy people across ages. The second PCR ran roughly 6 to 11 cycles with a sample-barcoded 5' primer and J-beta primers. Each CDR3 protein gets one entry after TCRdb re-called the 5' RACE reads with MiXCR. The repertoire includes some 1.6 million distinct CDR3 sequences, 34% of them detected once, and over 9% sits in the top ten. Input material: blood. Receptors originate from a woman in her twenties or thirties in good health.

The genes are TRBV7-2 and TRBJ1-5; D not resolved. This CDR3 region has 15 residues. In germline, CDR1 is SGHTA, CDR2 FQGNSA. V lost 3 bases and J 7 bases, leaving 16 bases between the germline ends. The CDR3 region has the DNA TGTGCCAGCAGCTTTGGTTCATCGGGTTTCCAGCCCCAGCATTTT. This encodes CASSFGSSGFQPQHF.

This chain links TRBV29-1 with TRBJ2-2, with 7 bases matching TRBD2. Germline V gene lookup returns CDR1 SQVTM and CDR2 ANQGSEA. CDR3 length: 15 residues. J gave up 6 bases and V 4 bases, and 11 bases lay outside the gene matches. In nucleotides, the CDR3 is TGCAGCGTTGGGGGATGGGGGGGAAACCCCGGGGAGCTGTTTTTT. Translated, it gives CSVGGWGGNPGELFF.

This clonotype was counted only a few times. The genes are TRBV6-4 and TRBJ1-5, with unresolved D. The germline gives CDR1 MRHNA, CDR2 SNTAGT. The V end was cut by 6 bases, the J end by 0 bases, with 9 bases between. CDR3 size: 14 residues. The CDR3: CASSGPHSNQPQHF. The CDR3 DNA reads TGTGCCAGCAGCGGTCCGCATAGCAATCAGCCCCAGCATTTT.

The chain carries TRBV10-2 and TRBJ1-1; 10 bases map to TRBD1. J gave up 4 bases and V 5 bases, and 7 bases lay outside the gene matches. The CDR3 runs 15 residues. CDR1 and CDR2 (germline): WSHSY, SAAADI. CDR3 bases: TGCGCCAGCAGTTCGGGACAGGGGTGGGCCACTGAAGCTTTCTTT. Its protein is CASSSGQGWATEAFF.

In its sample, this clonotype was seen a few times. The rearrangement uses TRBV7-9 and TRBJ2-1, with 10 positions matching TRBD1. The CDR3 length is 18 residues. CDR1 and CDR2 (germline): SEHNR, FQNEAQ (reference sequence). The V gene end was trimmed by 5 bases and the J gene end by 7 bases; junction bases not matched to a gene: 17. For the CDR3, the DNA is TGTGCCAGCAGCAAATACCTTGACAGGGGGCGCAGTGGGAATGAGCAGTTCTTC. Encoded protein: CASSKYLDRGRSGNEQFF.

The chain employs TRBV28 and TRBJ2-7, with D possibly being TRBD2 (6 bases). V was shortened by 4 bases and J by 5 bases, with 9 bases between the two germline ends. Germline values: CDR1 MDHEN, CDR2 SYDVKM. The CDR3 length is 12 residues. CDR3 in DNA: TGTGCCAGCAGTTCTGGCGGGGACGAGCAGTACTTC. It specifies CASSSGGDEQYF. Using reference TRBV28 and TRBJ2-7 for the parts outside the CDR3, the full variable domain is DVKVTQSSRYLVKRTGEKVFLECVQDMDHENMFWYRQDPGLGLRLIYFSYDVKMKEKGDIPEGYSVSREKKERFSLILESASTNQTSMYLCASSSGGDEQYFGPGTRLTVT.

This clonotype was seen only once. A clone one base away is much larger, so this may be a read error. The J gene is TRBJ2-3, the V gene TRBV5-5; D gene ambiguous. CDR3 size: 15 residues. V gave up 3 bases and J gave up 0 bases, with 11 bases separating them. Germline CDR1 is SGHKS and CDR2 is YYEKEE (reference sequence). CDR3 sequence reads: CASSWPSASTDTQYF. The CDR3 DNA follows: TGTGCCAGCAGCTGGCCTAGTGCTAGCACAGATACGCAGTATTTT.

This clonotype was detected a few times. The gene calls are TRBV20-1 and TRBJ2-7; unclear D gene. V was trimmed by 6 bases and J by 4 bases, leaving 13 bases between them. The CDR3 sequence is 12 residues long. Germline CDR1 reads DFQATT; CDR2 reads SNEGSKA (reference sequence). The CDR3 region has the DNA TGCAGTGCCTTAGTGGACGTGTACGAGCAGTACTTC. It codes for CSALVDVYEQYF.